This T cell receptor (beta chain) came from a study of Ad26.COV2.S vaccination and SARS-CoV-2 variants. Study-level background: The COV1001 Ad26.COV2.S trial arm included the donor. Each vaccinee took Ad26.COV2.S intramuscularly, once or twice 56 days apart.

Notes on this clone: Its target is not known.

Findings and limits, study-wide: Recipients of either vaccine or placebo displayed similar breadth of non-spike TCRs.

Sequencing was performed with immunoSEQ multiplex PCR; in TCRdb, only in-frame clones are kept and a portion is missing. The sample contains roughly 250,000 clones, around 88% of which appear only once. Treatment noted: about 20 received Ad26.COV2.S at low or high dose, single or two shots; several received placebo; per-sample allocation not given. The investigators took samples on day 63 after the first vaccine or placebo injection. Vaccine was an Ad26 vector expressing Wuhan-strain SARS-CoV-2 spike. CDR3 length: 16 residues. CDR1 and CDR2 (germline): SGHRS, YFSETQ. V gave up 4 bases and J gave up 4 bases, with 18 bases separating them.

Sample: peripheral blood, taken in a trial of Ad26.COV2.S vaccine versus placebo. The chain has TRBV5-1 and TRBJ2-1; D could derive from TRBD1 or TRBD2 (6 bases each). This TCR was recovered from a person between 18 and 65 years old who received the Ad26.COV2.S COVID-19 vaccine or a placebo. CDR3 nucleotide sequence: TGCGCCAGCAGCCCGGGGGCCCAACTACCTTACAATGAGCAGTTCTTC. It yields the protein CASSPGAQLPYNEQFF.